This T cell receptor (beta chain) was found in a study of monozygotic twins with inflammatory bowel disease. The CDR3 consists of 14 residues. General study results and limits: Patient-specific immunosuppressive treatments may have made repertoires more variable. IBD patients share fewer clonotypes with other people than healthy twins do, especially with disease activity. The study found lower TCRbeta diversity (inverse Simpson) in IBD patients than in healthy co-twins.

With respect to this clonotype: Its matching antigen is unknown.

Template switching added UMIs carrying a 6-nucleotide sample barcode. Reanalyzing the 5' RACE reads, TCRdb keeps one entry per CDR3 protein, without DNA. This sample's table reports around 190,000 distinct CDR3 sequences. The chain is built from TRBV12-3 or TRBV12-4 and TRBJ2-2; the TCRdb D gene call, TRBD1, has no DNA to confirm it. The sequenced sample was blood. The TCR comes from a human donor with ulcerative colitis or Crohn's disease, or a healthy co-twin of an affected twin (not recorded which). The CDR3 sequence is CASSPLDRAGELFF.